This TCR beta chain was sequenced for a study of CD8+ T cells in alopecia areata. Study-wide findings and caveats: Normal-skin resident alphabeta T cells also appear among scalp sample sequences.

Germline CDR1 and CDR2: SNHLY and FYNNEI. Between the trimmed V and J ends, which lost 0 bases and 3 bases, there was a span of 17 bases. The CDR3 runs to 17 residues. In each case, RNA was isolated and then reverse transcribed into cDNA as the sequencing template. The repertoire was sequenced with immunoSEQ multiplex PCR; TCRdb's copy has only in-frame clones and lacks some. This table has 95,000 to 110,000 clones, 55% appearing once. On this clone itself: What it recognizes is unknown.

This rearrangement joins TRBV2 to TRBJ1-1; D is perhaps TRBD1 (5 bases). The source is a human donor in good health. The sequenced sample was CD4+ T cells sorted from blood. CDR3 DNA sequence: TGTGCCAGCAGTGAAGCGCTGGGATGGGGCGCTCACACTGAAGCTTTCTTT. Its translation: CASSEALGWGAHTEAFF.